These 2 T cell receptor beta chains originate from one sample sequenced in a study of T cells in localized non-small cell lung cancer. The repertoire was sequenced with immunoSEQ multiplex PCR; TCRdb's copy has only in-frame clones and lacks some. The table includes roughly 30,000 clones, 91% detected once. The sequenced sample was PBMCs, obtained before any cancer treatment. These TCRs come from a man between 40 and 75 years old with stage II lung adenocarcinoma.

The chain has TRBV5-1 and TRBJ2-7, with D unresolved. V dropped 4 bases and J dropped 5 bases, with 16 bases sitting between them. The germline V gene has CDR1 SGHRS and CDR2 YFSETQ. CDR3 length: 14 residues. CDR3 sequence reads: CASSQQASSDEQYF. The DNA for the CDR3 is TGCGCCAGCAGCCAGCAGGCAAGCTCGGACGAGCAGTACTTC.

The genes are TRBV5-1 and TRBJ1-5; D is possibly TRBD1 (5 bases). From germline, CDR1 is SGHRS and CDR2 YFSETQ. V was clipped by 0 bases and J by 1 base, with 11 bases between them. The CDR3 is 16 residues long. The CDR3 DNA reads TGCGCCAGCAGCTTGGTTGGTAGGGGAAGCAATCAGCCCCAGCATTTT. Protein sequence: CASSLVGRGSNQPQHF.